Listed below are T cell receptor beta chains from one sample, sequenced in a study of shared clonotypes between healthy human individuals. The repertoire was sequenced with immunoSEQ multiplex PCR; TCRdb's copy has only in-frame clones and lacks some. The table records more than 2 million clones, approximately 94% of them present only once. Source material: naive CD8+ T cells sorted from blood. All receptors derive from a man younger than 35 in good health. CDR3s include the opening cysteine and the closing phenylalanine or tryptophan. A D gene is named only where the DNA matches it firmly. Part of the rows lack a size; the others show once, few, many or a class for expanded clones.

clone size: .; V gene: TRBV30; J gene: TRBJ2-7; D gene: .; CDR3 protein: CAWSWGAGLSNEQYF; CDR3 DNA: TGTGCCTGGAGTTGGGGGGCGGGCCTCAGCAACGAGCAGTACTTC
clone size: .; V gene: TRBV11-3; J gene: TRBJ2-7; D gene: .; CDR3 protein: CASSKRGSYEQYF; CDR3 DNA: TGTGCCAGCAGCAAACGGGGTTCCTACGAGCAGTACTTC
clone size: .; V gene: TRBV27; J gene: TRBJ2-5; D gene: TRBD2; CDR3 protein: CASRPLLAGGQETQYF; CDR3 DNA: TGTGCCAGCAGACCTTTACTAGCGGGAGGGCAAGAGACCCAGTACTTC
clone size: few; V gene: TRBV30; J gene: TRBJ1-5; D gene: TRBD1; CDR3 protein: CAWSQGQGAQPQHF; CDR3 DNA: TGTGCCTGGAGTCAAGGACAGGGGGCACAGCCCCAGCATTTT
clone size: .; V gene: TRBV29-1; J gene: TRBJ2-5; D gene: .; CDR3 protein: CSVEDPLLKGPDF; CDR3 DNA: TGCAGCGTTGAAGATCCACTCCTAAAGGGCCCAGACTTC
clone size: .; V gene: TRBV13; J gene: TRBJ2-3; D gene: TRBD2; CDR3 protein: CASSARLAGFQGSTDTQYF; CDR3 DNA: TGTGCCAGCAGCGCCAGACTAGCGGGTTTCCAAGGGAGCACAGATACGCAGTATTTT
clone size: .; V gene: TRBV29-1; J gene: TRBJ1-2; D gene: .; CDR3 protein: CSVEDGPAKPYGYTF; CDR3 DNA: TGCAGCGTTGAAGATGGGCCGGCAAAGCCCTATGGCTACACCTTC
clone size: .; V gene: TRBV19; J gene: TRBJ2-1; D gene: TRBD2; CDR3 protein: CASSIVREGHADEQFF; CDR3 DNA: TGTGCCAGTAGTATAGTCCGGGAGGGCCATGCGGATGAGCAGTTCTTC
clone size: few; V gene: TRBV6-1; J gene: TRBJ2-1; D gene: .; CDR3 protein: CASSKGNSYEQFF; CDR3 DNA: TGTGCCAGCAGCAAGGGGAACAGCTATGAGCAGTTCTTC
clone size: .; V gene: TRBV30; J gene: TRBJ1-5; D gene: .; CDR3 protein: CAWSVRWGLNQPQHF; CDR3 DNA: TGTGCCTGGAGTGTACGGTGGGGACTGAATCAGCCCCAGCATTTT
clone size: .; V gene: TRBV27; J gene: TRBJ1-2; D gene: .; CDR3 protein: CASSFGAGYGYTF; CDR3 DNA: TGTGCCAGCAGTTTTGGGGCAGGCTATGGCTACACCTTC
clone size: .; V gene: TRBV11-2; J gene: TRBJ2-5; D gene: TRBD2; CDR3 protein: CASSLGSGLLQETQYF; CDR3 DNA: TGTGCCAGCAGCCTCGGTAGCGGGCTTCTACAAGAGACCCAGTACTTC
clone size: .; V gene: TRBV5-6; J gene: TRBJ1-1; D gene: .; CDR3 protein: CASSRDRDWMNTEAFF; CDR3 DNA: TGTGCCAGCAGCCGAGACCGGGACTGGATGAACACTGAAGCTTTCTTT
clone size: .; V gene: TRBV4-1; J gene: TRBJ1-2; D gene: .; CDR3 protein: CASSQEGNLGNYGYTF; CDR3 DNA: TGCGCCAGCAGCCAAGAAGGGAACCTGGGAAACTATGGCTACACCTTC
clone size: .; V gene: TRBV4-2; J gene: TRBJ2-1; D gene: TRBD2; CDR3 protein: CASSQGTSGTHNEQFF; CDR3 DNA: TGTGCCAGCAGCCAAGGGACTAGCGGGACCCACAATGAGCAGTTCTTC